This TCR beta chain was retrieved from a study of blood T cell repertoires in COVID-19. Trimming took 1 base from V and 5 from J; bases not matched to a gene: 8. CDR1 and CDR2 from the germline V gene are SGHNT and YYREEE (reference sequence). The CDR3 sequence is 16 residues long. Sequenced by immunoSEQ multiplex PCR; TCRdb stores in-frame clones only, minus some. This table holds 150,000 or so clones, 85% to 90% found once. Sequencing was done on a sample of peripheral blood. This TCR was recovered from a man aged 60 to 75 with COVID-19, enrolled during active disease. The chain joins TRBV5-4 to TRBJ2-2; TRBD2 matches 7 bases. This chain's CDR3 is CASSLLTGGHTGELFF. The DNA for the CDR3 is TGTGCCAGCAGCTTGTTGACGGGAGGTCATACCGGGGAGCTGTTTTTT. The full variable domain, in which reference TRBV5-4 and TRBJ2-2 provide the parts outside the CDR3, is ETGVTQSPTHLIKTRGQQVTLRCSSQSGHNTVSWYQQALGQGPQFIFQYYREEENGRGNFPPRFSGLQFPNYSSELNVNALELDDSALYLCASSLLTGGHTGELFFGEGSRLTVL.